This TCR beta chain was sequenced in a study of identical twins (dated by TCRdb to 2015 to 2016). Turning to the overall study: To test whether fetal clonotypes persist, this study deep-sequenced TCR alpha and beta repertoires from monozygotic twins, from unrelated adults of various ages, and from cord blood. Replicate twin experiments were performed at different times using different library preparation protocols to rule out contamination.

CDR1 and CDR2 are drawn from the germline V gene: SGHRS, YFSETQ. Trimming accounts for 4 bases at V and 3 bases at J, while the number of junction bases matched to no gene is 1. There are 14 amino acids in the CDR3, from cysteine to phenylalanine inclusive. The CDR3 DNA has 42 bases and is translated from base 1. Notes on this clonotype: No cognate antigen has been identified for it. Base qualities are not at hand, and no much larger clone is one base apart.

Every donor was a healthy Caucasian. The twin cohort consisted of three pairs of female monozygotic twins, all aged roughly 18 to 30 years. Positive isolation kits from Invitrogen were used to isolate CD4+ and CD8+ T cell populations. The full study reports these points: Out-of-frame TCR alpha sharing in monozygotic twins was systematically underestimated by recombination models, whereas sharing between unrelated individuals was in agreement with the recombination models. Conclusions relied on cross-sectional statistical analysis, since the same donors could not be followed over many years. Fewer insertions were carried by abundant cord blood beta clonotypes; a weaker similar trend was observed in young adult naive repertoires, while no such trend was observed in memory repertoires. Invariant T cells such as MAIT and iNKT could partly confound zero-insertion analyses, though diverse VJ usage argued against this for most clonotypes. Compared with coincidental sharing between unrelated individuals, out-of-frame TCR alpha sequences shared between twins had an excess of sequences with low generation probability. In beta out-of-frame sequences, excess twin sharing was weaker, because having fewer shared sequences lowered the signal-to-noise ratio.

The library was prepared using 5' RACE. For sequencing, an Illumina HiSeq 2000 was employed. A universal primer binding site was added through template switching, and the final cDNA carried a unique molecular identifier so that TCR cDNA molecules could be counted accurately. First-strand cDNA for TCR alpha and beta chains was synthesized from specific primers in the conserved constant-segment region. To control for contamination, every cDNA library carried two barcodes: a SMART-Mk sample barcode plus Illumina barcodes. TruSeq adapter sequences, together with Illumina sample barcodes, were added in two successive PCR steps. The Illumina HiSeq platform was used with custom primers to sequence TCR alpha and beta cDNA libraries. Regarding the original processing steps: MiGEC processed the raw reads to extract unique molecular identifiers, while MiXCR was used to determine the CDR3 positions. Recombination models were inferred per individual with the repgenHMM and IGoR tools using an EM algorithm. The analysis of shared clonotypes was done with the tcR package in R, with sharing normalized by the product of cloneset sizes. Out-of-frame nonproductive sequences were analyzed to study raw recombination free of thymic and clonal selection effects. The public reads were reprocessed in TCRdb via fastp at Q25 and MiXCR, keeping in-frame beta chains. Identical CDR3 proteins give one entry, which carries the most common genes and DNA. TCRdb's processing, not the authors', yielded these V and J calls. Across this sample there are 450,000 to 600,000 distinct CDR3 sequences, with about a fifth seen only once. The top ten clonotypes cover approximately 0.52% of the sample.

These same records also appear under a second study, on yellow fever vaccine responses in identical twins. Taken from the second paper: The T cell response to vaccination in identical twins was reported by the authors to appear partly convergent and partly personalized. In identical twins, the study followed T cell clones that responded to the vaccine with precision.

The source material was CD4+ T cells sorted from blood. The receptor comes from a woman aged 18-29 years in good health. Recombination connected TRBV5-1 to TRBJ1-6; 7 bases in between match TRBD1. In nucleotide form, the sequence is TGCGCCAGCAGCCAGGGGGTCTATAATTCACCCCTCCACTTT. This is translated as CASSQGVYNSPLHF.